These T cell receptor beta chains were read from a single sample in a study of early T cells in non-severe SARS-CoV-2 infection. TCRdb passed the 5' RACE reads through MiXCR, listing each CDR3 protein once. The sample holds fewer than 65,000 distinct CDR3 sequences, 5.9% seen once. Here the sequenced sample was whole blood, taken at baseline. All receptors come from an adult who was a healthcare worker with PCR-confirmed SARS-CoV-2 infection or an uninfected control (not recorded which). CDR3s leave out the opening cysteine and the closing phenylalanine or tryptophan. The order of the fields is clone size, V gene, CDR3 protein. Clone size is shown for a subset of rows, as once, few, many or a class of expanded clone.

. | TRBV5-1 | ASSATGGLAETQY
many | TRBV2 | AVFLGDPAYEQY
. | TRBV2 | ASSPGKAMTYEQY
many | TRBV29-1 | SVVGQGNTEAF
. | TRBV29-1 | SVGQGGGEQY
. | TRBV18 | ASSSGPDYGYT
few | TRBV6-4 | ASSRGGPTDTQY
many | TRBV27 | ASSLYAASAFQETQY
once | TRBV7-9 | ASSLGGEVDEQF
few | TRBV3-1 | ASSHLGGGTDTQY
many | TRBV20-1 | SARTASGSHEQY
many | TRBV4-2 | ASSQASANQPQH
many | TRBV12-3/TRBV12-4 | ASTLGQVSTGELF
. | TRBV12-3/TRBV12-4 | ASSFSGVEQY
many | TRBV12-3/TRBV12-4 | ASSSTDFPETQY
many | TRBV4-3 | ASSQDRNGAEQETQY